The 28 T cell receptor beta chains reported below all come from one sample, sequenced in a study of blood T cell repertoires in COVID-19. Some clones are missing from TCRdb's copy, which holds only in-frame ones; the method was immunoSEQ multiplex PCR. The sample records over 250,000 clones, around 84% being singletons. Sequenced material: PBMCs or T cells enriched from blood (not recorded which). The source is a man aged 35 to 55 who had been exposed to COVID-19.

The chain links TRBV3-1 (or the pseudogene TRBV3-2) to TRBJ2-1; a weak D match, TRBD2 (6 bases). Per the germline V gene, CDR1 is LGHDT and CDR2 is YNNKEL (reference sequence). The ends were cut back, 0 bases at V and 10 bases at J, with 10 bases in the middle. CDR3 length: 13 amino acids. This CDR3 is CASSQDRRGEQFF. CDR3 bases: TGTGCCAGCAGCCAAGATCGGCGGGGAGAGCAGTTCTTC.

CDR3 protein: CASSSLGLATSGELFF. The CDR3 coding sequence is TGTGCCAGCAGCTCCTTGGGACTAGCGACTAGCGGGGAGCTGTTTTTT. The gene calls are TRBV7-3 and TRBJ2-2; 10 bases align to TRBD2. The CDR3 is 16 residues long. Germline V gene data show CDR1 as SGHTA and CDR2 as FQGTGA. V lost 4 bases to trimming and J lost 7 bases; unmatched junction nucleotides: 9. The full variable domain, in which reference TRBV7-3 and TRBJ2-2 provide the parts outside the CDR3, is GAGVSQTPSNKVTEKGKYVELRCDPISGHTALYWYRQSLGQGPEFLIYFQGTGAADDSGLPNDRFFAVRPEGSVSTLKIQRTERGDSAVYLCASSSLGLATSGELFFGEGSRLTVL.

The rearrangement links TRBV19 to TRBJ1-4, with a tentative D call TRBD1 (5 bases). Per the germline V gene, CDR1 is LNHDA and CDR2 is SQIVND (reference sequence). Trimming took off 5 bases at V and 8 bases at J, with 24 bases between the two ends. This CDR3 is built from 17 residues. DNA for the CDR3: TGTGCCAGTAGTGTTCGTGTTGCAGGAGGGACTATAGAAAAACTGTTTTTT. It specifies CASSVRVAGGTIEKLFF.

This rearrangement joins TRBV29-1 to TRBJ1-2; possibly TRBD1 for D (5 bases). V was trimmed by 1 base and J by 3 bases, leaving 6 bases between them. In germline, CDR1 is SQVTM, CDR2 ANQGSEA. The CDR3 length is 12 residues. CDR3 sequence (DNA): TGCAGCGTTGAAGTCAGGGACTATGGCTACACCTTC. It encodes CSVEVRDYGYTF.

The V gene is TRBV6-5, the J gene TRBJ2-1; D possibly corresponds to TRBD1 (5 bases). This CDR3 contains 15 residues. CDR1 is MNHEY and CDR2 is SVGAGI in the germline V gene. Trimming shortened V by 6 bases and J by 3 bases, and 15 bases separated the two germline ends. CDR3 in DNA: TGTGCCAGCAGCCTGACAGATCTAAACTACAATGAGCAGTTCTTC. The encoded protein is CASSLTDLNYNEQFF.

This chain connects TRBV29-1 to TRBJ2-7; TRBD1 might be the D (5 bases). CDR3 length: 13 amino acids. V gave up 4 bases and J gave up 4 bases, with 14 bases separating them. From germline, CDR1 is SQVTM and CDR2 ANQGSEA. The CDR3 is CSVGQRLSYEQYF. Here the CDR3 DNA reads TGCAGCGTTGGACAGAGACTCTCGTACGAGCAGTACTTC.

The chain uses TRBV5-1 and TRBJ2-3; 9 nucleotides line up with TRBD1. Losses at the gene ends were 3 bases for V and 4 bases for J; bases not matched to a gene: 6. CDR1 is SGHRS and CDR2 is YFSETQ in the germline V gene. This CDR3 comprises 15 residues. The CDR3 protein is CASSWTGVEADTQYF. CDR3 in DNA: TGCGCCAGCAGCTGGACAGGGGTGGAGGCAGATACGCAGTATTTT.

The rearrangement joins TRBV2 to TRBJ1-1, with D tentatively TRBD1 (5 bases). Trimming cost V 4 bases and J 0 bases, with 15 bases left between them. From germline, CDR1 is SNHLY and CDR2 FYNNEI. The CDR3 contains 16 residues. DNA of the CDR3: TGTGCCAGCAGTGGGGCGGGGGGACCCATGAACACTGAAGCTTTCTTT. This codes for CASSGAGGPMNTEAFF.

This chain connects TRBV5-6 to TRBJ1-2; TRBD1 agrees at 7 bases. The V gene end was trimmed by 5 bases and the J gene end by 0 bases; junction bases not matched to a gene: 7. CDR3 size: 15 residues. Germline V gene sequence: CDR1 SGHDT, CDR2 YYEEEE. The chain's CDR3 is CASRETGQPNYGYTF. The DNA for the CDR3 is TGTGCCAGCAGGGAAACGGGACAGCCTAACTATGGCTACACCTTC.

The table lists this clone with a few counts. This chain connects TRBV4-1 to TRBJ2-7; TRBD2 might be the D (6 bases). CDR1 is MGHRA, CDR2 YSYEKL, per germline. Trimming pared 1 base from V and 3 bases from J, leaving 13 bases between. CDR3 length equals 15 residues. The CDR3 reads CASSQGGGTRYEQYF. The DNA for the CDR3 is TGCGCCAGCAGCCAAGGGGGCGGGACCCGCTACGAGCAGTACTTC.

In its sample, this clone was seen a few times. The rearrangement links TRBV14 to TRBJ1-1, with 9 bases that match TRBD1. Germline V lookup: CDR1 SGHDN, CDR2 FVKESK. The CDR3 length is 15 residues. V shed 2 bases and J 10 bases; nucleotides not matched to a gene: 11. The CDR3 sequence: CASSQPQGTGLRAFF. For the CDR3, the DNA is TGTGCCAGCAGCCAACCCCAGGGGACAGGGTTACGAGCTTTCTTT.

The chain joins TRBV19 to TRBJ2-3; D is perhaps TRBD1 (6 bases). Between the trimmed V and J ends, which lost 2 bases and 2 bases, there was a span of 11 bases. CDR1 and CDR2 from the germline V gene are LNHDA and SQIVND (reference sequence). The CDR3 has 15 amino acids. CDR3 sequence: CASSISQGYTDTQYF. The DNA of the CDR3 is TGTGCCAGTAGTATATCCCAGGGGTACACAGATACGCAGTATTTT.

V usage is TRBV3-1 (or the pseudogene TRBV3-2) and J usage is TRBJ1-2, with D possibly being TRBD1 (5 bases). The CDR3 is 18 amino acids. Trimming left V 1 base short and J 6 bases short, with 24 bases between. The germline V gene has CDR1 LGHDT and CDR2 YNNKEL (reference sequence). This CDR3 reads CASSQALGQAGPFNGYTF. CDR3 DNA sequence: TGTGCCAGCAGCCAAGCCCTCGGTCAGGCAGGGCCATTTAATGGCTACACCTTC.

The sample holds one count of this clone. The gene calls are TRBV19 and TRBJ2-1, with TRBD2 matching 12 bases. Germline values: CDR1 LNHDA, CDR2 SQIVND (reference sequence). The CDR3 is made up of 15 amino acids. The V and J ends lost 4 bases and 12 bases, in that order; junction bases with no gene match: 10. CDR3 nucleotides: TGTGCCAGTAGTACAGGACTAGCGGGGCGCCTGGGGCAGTTCTTC. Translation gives CASSTGLAGRLGQFF.

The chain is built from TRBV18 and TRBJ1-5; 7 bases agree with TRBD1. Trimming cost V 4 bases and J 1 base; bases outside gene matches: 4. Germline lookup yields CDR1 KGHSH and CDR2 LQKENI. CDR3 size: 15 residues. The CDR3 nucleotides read TGTGCCAGCTCACTCGGGACAGTCAGCAATCAGCCCCAGCATTTT. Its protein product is CASSLGTVSNQPQHF.

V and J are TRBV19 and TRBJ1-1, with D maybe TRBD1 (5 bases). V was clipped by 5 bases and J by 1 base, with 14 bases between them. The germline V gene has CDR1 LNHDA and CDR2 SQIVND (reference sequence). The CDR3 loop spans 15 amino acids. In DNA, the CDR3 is TGTGCCAGTAGTGAACGAAGGGGCGCGAACACTGAAGCTTTCTTT. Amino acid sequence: CASSERRGANTEAFF.

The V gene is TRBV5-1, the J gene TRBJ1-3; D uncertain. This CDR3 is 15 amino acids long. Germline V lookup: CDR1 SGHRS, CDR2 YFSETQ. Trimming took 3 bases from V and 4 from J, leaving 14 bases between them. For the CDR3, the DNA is TGCGCCAGCAGCTCCCTTTCAGGAGGCGGAAACACCATATATTTT. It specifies CASSSLSGGGNTIYF. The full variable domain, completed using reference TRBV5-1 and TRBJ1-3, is KAGVTQTPRYLIKTRGQQVTLSCSPISGHRSVSWYQQTPGQGLQFLFEYFSETQRNKGNFPGRFSGRQFSNSRSEMNVSTLELGDSALYLCASSSLSGGGNTIYFGEGSWLTVV.

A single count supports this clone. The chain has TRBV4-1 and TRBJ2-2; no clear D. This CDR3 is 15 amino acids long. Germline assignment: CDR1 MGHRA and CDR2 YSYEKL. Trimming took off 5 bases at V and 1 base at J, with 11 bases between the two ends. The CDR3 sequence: CASSVPPGNTGELFF. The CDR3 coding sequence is TGCGCCAGCAGCGTACCGCCGGGGAACACCGGGGAGCTGTTTTTT.

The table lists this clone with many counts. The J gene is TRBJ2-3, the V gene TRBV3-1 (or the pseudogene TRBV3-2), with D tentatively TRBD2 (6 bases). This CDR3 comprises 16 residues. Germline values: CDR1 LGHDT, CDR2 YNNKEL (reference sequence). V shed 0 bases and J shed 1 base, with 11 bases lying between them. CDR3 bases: TGTGCCAGCAGCCAAGATTCGGGAGTCGGCACAGATACGCAGTATTTT. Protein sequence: CASSQDSGVGTDTQYF.

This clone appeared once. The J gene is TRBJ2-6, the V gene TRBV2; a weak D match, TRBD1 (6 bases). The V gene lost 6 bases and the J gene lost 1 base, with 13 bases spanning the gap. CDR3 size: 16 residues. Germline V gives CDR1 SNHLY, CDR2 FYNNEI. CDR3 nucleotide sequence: TGTGCCAGCAGGAGGGACATAGGGTCTGGGGCCAACGTCCTGACTTTC. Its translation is CASRRDIGSGANVLTF.

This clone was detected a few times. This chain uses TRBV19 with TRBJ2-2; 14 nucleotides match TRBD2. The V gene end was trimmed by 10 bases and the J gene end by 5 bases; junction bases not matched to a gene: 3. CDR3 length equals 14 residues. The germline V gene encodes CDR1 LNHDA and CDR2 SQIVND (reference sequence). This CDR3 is CATRLAGGTGELFF. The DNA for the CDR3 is TGTGCCACCAGACTAGCGGGAGGGACCGGGGAGCTGTTTTTT.

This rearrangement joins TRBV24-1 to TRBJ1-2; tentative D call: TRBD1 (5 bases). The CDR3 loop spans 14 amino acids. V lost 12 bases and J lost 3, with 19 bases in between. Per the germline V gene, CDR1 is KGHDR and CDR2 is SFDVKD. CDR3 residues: CALRSVRGYYGYTF. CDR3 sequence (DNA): TGTGCCCTAAGGTCGGTTCGGGGGTACTATGGCTACACCTTC.

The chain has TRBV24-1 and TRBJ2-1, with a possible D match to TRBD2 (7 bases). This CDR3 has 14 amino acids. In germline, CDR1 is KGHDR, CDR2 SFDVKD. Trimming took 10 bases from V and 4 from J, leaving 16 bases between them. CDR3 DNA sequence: TGTGCCACTGCAGGGGAGGGGGAATACAATGAGCAGTTCTTC. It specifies CATAGEGEYNEQFF.

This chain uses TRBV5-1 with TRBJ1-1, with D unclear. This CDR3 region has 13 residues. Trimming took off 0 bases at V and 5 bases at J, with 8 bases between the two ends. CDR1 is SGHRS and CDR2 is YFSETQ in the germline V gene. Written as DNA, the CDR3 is TGCGCCAGCAGCTTGGAGGCGGAGACTGAAGCTTTCTTT. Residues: CASSLEAETEAFF. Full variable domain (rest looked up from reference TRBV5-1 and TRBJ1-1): KAGVTQTPRYLIKTRGQQVTLSCSPISGHRSVSWYQQTPGQGLQFLFEYFSETQRNKGNFPGRFSGRQFSNSRSEMNVSTLELGDSALYLCASSLEAETEAFFGQGTRLTVV.

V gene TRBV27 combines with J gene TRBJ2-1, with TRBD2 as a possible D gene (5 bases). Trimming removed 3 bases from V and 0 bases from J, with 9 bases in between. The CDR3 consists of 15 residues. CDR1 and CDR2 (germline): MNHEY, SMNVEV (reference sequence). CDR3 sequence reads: CASSFLRDSYNEQFF. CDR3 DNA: TGTGCCAGCAGTTTCTTGAGGGACTCCTACAATGAGCAGTTCTTC.

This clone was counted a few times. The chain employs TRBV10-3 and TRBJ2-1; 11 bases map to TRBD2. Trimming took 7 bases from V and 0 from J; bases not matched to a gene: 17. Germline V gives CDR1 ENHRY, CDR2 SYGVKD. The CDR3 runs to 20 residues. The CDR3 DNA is TGTGCCATCAAGAGTAACGGACTAGCGGGCCAAAGGAGCTCCTACAATGAGCAGTTCTTC. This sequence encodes CAIKSNGLAGQRSSYNEQFF.

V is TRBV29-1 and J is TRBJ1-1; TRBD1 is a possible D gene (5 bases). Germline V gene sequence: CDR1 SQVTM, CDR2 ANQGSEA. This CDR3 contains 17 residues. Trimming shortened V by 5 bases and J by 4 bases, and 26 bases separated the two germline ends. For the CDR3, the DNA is TGCAGCGTTTACGTTCTCCGGGGGGGAAGACTGGTCACTGAAGCTTTCTTT. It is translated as CSVYVLRGGRLVTEAFF.

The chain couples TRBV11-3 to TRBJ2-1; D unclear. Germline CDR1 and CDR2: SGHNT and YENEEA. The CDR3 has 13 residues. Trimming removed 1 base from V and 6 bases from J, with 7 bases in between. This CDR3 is CASSLVRGNEQFF. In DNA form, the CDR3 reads TGTGCCAGCAGCTTAGTACGCGGCAATGAGCAGTTCTTC.